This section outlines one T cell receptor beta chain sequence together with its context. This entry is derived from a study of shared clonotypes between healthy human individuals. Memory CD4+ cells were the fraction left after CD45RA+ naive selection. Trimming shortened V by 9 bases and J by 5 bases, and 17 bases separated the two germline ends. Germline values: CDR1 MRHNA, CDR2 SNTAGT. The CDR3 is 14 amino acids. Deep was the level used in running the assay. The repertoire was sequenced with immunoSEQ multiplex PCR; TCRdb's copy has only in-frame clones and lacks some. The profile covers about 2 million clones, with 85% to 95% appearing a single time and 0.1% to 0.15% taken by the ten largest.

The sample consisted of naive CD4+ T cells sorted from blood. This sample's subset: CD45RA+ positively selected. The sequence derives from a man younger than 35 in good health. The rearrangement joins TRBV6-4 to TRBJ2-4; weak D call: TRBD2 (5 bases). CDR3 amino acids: CARVLGVAENIQYF. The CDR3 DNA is TGTGCCAGGGTTCTCGGGGTCGCCGAAAACATTCAGTACTTC.